This is a list of T cell receptor beta chains from one sample in a study of cytomegalovirus exposure and HLA in healthy donors. Only in-frame clones appear in the TCRdb table, and some are missing; sequencing was by immunoSEQ multiplex PCR. The sample has fewer than 200,000 clones, about 80% seen once. The sample taken for sequencing was PBMCs. The receptor set was obtained from a man younger than 35 in good health and CMV-seropositive. Both conserved end residues are part of each CDR3. A D gene is named only where the DNA matches it firmly. Only some rows state a clone size, as once, few, many or a class for expanded clones.

-,TRBJ2-2,TRBV5-1,TRBD2,CASSFLAGPNTGELFF,TGCGCCAGCAGCTTCCTAGCGGGGCCGAACACCGGGGAGCTGTTTTTT
-,TRBJ1-1,TRBV10-3,TRBD1,CATLTDRIGTEAFF,TGTGCCACCTTAACGGACAGGATTGGCACTGAAGCTTTCTTT
-,TRBJ1-1,TRBV6-5,TRBD1,CASSTDRGAEAFF,TGTGCCAGCAGCACGGACAGGGGCGCTGAAGCTTTCTTT
-,TRBJ1-4,TRBV11-2,TRBD1,CASRGQDANEKLFF,TGTGCCAGCAGAGGACAGGACGCTAATGAAAAACTGTTTTTT
few,TRBJ2-7,TRBV7-8,TRBD2,CASSSSGTSYEQYF,TGTGCCAGCAGCTCGAGCGGGACCTCCTACGAGCAGTACTTC
-,TRBJ2-1,TRBV6-1,-,CASSRDRTYNEQFF,TGTGCCAGCAGCCGAGACAGGACTTACAATGAGCAGTTCTTC
-,TRBJ2-5,TRBV5-1,TRBD2,CASSFHSGSPETQYF,TGCGCCAGCAGCTTCCATAGCGGGAGTCCCGAGACCCAGTACTTC
-,TRBJ1-2,TRBV4-3,-,CASSREDSLGHGYTF,TGCGCCAGCAGCCGGGAGGACTCGCTTGGACATGGCTACACCTTC
-,TRBJ1-1,TRBV5-1,TRBD1,CASTPGHRGGTEAFF,TGCGCCAGCACACCTGGTCACAGGGGAGGCACTGAAGCTTTCTTT
once,TRBJ2-1,TRBV4-2,-,CASSQDPSAPSLYNEQFF,TGTGCCAGCAGCCAAGATCCCAGCGCCCCTTCACTCTACAATGAGCAGTTCTTC
-,TRBJ2-1,TRBV7-8,TRBD2,CASSLIASGGPVYNEQFF,TGTGCCAGCAGCTTAATCGCTAGCGGGGGCCCTGTCTACAATGAGCAGTTCTTC
-,TRBJ1-1,TRBV30,-,CAWSRGETEAFF,TGTGCCTGGAGCCGGGGAGAAACTGAAGCTTTCTTT
-,TRBJ2-3,TRBV4-3,TRBD2,CASSHLTAGTSVSDTQYF,TGCGCCAGCAGCCACCTTACCGCCGGGACTAGTGTCTCAGATACGCAGTATTTT
-,TRBJ1-5,TRBV10-3,TRBD1,CAISQTGADQPQHF,TGTGCCATCAGCCAGACAGGGGCAGATCAGCCCCAGCATTTT
-,TRBJ1-6,TRBV2,-,CASSGGISNSPLHF,TGTGCCAGCAGTGGCGGGATATCGAATTCACCCCTCCACTTT
-,TRBJ2-7,TRBV11-3,TRBD1,CASSPPGGYEQYF,TGTGCCAGCAGCCCCCCAGGGGGATACGAGCAGTACTTC
-,TRBJ1-1,TRBV30,TRBD1,CAGSGQGLTGAFF,TGTGCCGGCTCCGGACAGGGTTTGACGGGAGCTTTCTTT
-,TRBJ1-1,TRBV7-2,-,CASTLPGGNTEAFF,TGTGCCAGCACCCTTCCAGGAGGGAACACTGAAGCTTTCTTT
-,TRBJ2-2,TRBV6-6,-,CASRGPGLATGELFF,TGTGCCAGCAGGGGGCCCGGGCTTGCCACCGGGGAGCTGTTTTTT
-,TRBJ2-5,TRBV19,-,CASSPTATPETQYF,TGTGCCAGTAGCCCGACAGCCACCCCAGAGACCCAGTACTTC
-,TRBJ2-3,TRBV9,-,CASSVSGAGWDTQYF,TGTGCCAGCAGCGTAAGTGGGGCGGGATGGGATACGCAGTATTTT
-,TRBJ2-3,TRBV11-3,-,CATKLTTRNSTDTQYF,TGTGCCACAAAATTAACGACTAGAAATTCCACAGATACGCAGTATTTT
-,TRBJ2-3,TRBV7-2,-,CASSLGAGDTQYF,TGTGCCAGCAGCTTAGGGGCAGGAGATACGCAGTATTTT
-,TRBJ1-5,TRBV27,-,CASSLGRGSNQPQHF,TGTGCCAGCAGTCTGGGGCGGGGGAGTAATCAGCCCCAGCATTTT
-,TRBJ2-5,TRBV18,-,CASSPGAQETQYF,TGTGCCAGCTCACCAGGGGCTCAAGAGACCCAGTACTTC
-,TRBJ1-4,TRBV5-6,-,CASSFRQSSLFF,TGTGCCAGCAGCTTCAGACAGTCTTCACTGTTTTTT
-,TRBJ1-1,TRBV18,-,CASSQSGSANTEAFF,TGTGCCAGCTCACAGTCCGGGTCGGCTAACACTGAAGCTTTCTTT
once,TRBJ1-1,TRBV6-5,-,CASSYLAAGSAEAFF,TGTGCCAGCAGTTACTTGGCCGCGGGCTCGGCTGAAGCTTTCTTT
once,TRBJ1-5,TRBV19,TRBD1,CASAGQGASHQPQHF,TGTGCCAGTGCGGGACAGGGGGCCTCTCATCAGCCCCAGCATTTT
-,TRBJ2-3,TRBV19,TRBD2,CASSIGAGGPPDTQYF,TGTGCCAGTAGTATTGGGGCGGGAGGGCCCCCAGATACGCAGTATTTT
-,TRBJ1-2,TRBV19,-,CASSIHGGNYGYTF,TGTGCCAGTAGTATTCACGGCGGTAACTATGGCTACACCTTC